This T cell receptor (beta chain) was captured in a study of cytomegalovirus exposure and HLA in healthy donors (dated by TCRdb to the late 2010s). Looking at the study overall: According to an earlier analysis of a few hundred of the donors, about 180 million T cells yielded some 120 million unique TCR beta sequences and 250 to 350 Gb of sequence data. HLA typing covered class I and class II loci at four-digit resolution. Alongside the repertoire data, information on donor age, sex, ethnicity and CMV serostatus was compiled. About five DR-DQ haplotypes were handled as single units for association and clustering, since linkage in the cohort was strong. An early release covering 500 to 750 HLA-typed donors comprised approximately 300 gigabases of sequencing data and some 79 million unique TCR sequences. Among the roughly 400 genotyped donors, around 81% belonged to the genetic ancestry cluster associated with self-reported Caucasian donors. The study combined high-throughput TCR immunosequencing, statistical association of individual TCRs with disease status, and machine learning to predict cytomegalovirus infection status. The study aimed to test whether cataloging public T cell receptors could reveal signatures of past pathogen exposure. The later analysis used no new phenotypic data to find candidate immune exposures, relying instead on TCR beta sequences and their occurrence across donors. A later genetic analysis took genome-wide SNP genotypes for about 55% of the roughly 670 donors and used that subset as a discovery cohort. A separate validation cohort of 100 to 150 different subjects was used in addition to the roughly 670-subject first cohort. To study patterns of TCR occurrence, a later analysis re-analyzed previously published TCR beta repertoires from 600 to 750 donors and added high-resolution HLA genotyping. Across about 380 genotyped donors of the cohort, an average of about 240,000 unique TCR beta nucleotide sequences per donor were sequenced, and roughly a sixth of those sequences were non-productive. In an earlier analysis of around 540 of the donors, high-throughput TCR beta sequencing was used to judge whether each TCR beta V gene segment behaved as functional or pseudogenic. Typing coverage varied by locus: 629-630 donors for A, B, C, DRB1 and DQB1; more than 500 for DQA1; more than 600 for DPA1; approximately 470 for DPB1. The study used immunosequencing to profile the T cell repertoires of under 700 subjects and linked those repertoires to cytomegalovirus serostatus. Every discovery cohort repertoire had been produced on one sequencing platform.

The cohort consisted of approximately 670 healthy bone marrow donors. At the time of sampling, every cohort member was nominally healthy, though immune exposures that went unrecorded were likely present. The donor was CMV seropositive and belonged to the group of about 290 seropositive cohort members. Every donor gave a peripheral blood sample, and the peripheral blood mononuclear cells from that sample were used for TCR beta sequencing. The Qiagen DNeasy Blood Extraction Kit was used to extract genomic DNA from the blood cell samples. With respect to this clone: It has no known antigen specificity.

The library was made by the immunoSEQ multiplex PCR assay. For the multiplex PCR, a mixture combining 60 forward primers for TCR Vbeta segments and 13 reverse primers for TCR Jbeta segments was used. A multiplex PCR assay on genomic DNA amplified the CDR3 region of rearranged TCR beta genes. On the Illumina HiSeq System, the amplified TCR beta libraries were sequenced as 87-base-pair reads. The published analysis was carried out like this. A later analysis counted approximately 84 million unique TCR beta chains across the 690 or so repertoires, and 10 million to 12 million of these chains were shared by at least two donors. Raw reads were error-corrected and collapsed into unique sequences by a nearest-neighbor algorithm in which closely related sequences were merged to remove PCR and sequencing errors. CDR3 sequences were aligned to IMGT reference sequences to assign V, D and J gene segments. For a sequence to be retained, a match of at least six nucleotides was required to both a V gene segment and a J gene segment. Rearrangements were called productive when the CDR3 lacked stop codons and stayed in frame with V and J; all others were non-productive. Following IMGT convention, CDR3 was defined as the stretch from the second conserved V-encoded cysteine to the conserved J-encoded phenylalanine. The earlier analysis of some 580 of the donors excluded any sequence lacking an unambiguous match to a single V gene segment. In an earlier analysis of around 600 of the donors, V segments were called functional above 56.7% productive rearrangements and were called segregating when the between-donor standard deviation exceeded 5%. A statistical classification framework was built to diagnose cytomegalovirus status from the catalog of TCR beta chain sequences. V and J gene assignment, in a later analysis, came from comparing TCR nucleotide sequences with IMGT/GENE-DB human TR gene sequences. In a later analysis, CDR3 sequences and most-parsimonious VDJ recombination scenarios were assigned using the TCRdist pipeline. In a later analysis, each TCR beta chain was defined by its CDR3 amino acid sequence together with its V-gene family, and reads without a unique V-gene family were excluded. A later analysis removed nearly 600 highly shared, low-generation-probability nucleotide sequences to deal with suspected cross-contamination and a sequencing artifact. For each public chain, a later analysis derived a clonal expansion index from normalized ranks of inferred template counts within each repertoire. Generation probabilities in a later analysis came from a VDJ recombination model fitted to out-of-frame rearrangements, and those results were checked against IGoR. A later analysis scored TCR-TCR, TCR-HLA and TCR-CMV co-occurrence with hypergeometric tests, applying a repertoire-size bias correction to TCR pairs. To estimate false discovery rates, a later analysis permuted the HLA or CMV assignments 20 times. A later analysis grouped co-occurring TCRs with DBSCAN, adding TCRdist sequence similarity when clustering within HLA-allele-positive subsets. Repertoires with fewer than 30,000 or more than 120,000 public chains were left out of co-occurrence clustering, as were about five repertoires with anomalous nucleotide sharing. TCRdb stores this immuneACCESS table with in-frame sequences only. Part of the clones is absent; in the studies checked, under half of the shortfall reflects unresolved V genes, and no reason is known for the rest. The D gene and trimming were derived from the DNA, and the V and J assignments and clone size from that table. The sample has over 100,000 clones on record. The top ten constitute approximately 6.8% of the sample.

What the study reported, not specific to this receptor: Because HLA typing was unavailable for some donors at each locus, only the typed subset was used in association tests. A further reported finding was that TCR beta sequences accurately predicted the HLA-A and HLA-B alleles for most subjects in the first cohort. A later analysis found that most CMV-associated TCR beta chains appeared HLA-restricted, with HLA associations seemingly driven largely by CMV exposure. Because counts were too low, 15 to 20 rarely observed V segments, including chromosome 9 orphons, were left out of the earlier analysis of several hundred of the donors. According to a later analysis, TCR association rates differed among HLA loci, with DRB1 alleles showing the most associated TCRs and HLA-C alleles showing the fewest. In an earlier analysis of over 550 of the donors, most TCR beta V segments were observed in productive rearrangements about 87% or about 30% of the time, broadly matching IMGT annotations. CMV serostatus was the only immune exposure information available for the cohort. A later analysis associated 17,000 or so TCR beta sequences with specific HLA alleles at a false discovery rate of 0.05. In a later genetic analysis, fewer N-insertions in productive TCRs were reported among donors in an Asian-associated ancestry cluster than the roughly 700-donor mean. A cluster of highly shared sequence variants was judged likely to be a technical artifact of the sequencing pipeline. Correlated functional status among segregating V segments might reflect linkage disequilibrium, but an unknown experimental factor could not be ruled out. The authors suggested that the approach could potentially be extended to other disease states and immunological phenotypes. The study listed around 160 TCR beta chains as associated with cytomegalovirus. According to a later analysis, parvovirus B19, influenza, CMV and Epstein-Barr virus appeared linked to several top co-occurrence clusters. When HLA alleles, especially DR and DQ, strongly co-occurred, TCR associations were difficult to assign to individual alleles. A later genetic analysis associated a missense DCLRE1C variant with V-gene and J-gene trimming of TCR beta chains, and an independent cohort replicated the association. Cytomegalovirus status was reported to be diagnosed by the classifier with high specificity and sensitivity in both the original and validation cohorts. In a later analysis, HLA-associated TCR beta chains showed more clonal expansion and lower generation probabilities than non-associated chains that were equally common. In vitro tests confirmed that three of the cytomegalovirus-associated TCR beta chains recognize cytomegalovirus antigens. This cohort had only TCR beta chains sequenced, and the lack of alpha or paired-chain data limited which features could be detected. While some public TCRs were present in many individuals, most TCR sequences turned up only very rarely across donors. Some IMGT-functional V segments, including TRBV6-2 and TRBV6-3, could not be told apart with the 87-base-pair reads, so those segments were excluded. Presence/absence analyses assumed roughly uniform sequencing depth across donors, an assumption that may not hold.

The germline V gene (reference sequence) gives CDR1 as SEHNR and CDR2 as FQNEAQ. Clipping removes 5 bases from V and 2 bases from J, with 5 as the unmatched junction base count. There are 14 amino acids in the CDR3, from cysteine to phenylalanine inclusive. The entry retains the CDR3 DNA only, 42 bases that are in frame from base 1. The chain is encoded by TRBV7-9 joined to TRBJ2-5, and 7 junction bases match TRBD1. The sequence came from a man between 40 and 49 years old in good health and CMV-seropositive. Material: PBMCs. The nucleotides read TGTGCCAGCAGCAGAGGGGACAGTCAAGAGACCCAGTACTTC. This codes for CASSRGDSQETQYF.